The rows below give T cell receptor beta chains drawn from one sample of a study of shared T cell receptors in the human thymus. The assay was immunoSEQ multiplex PCR, and TCRdb's table has in-frame clones only and misses some. The table includes 630,000 or so clones, around 87% detected once. The same specimen was also included in a second study, on human thymus T cells.

Sequencing input: thymocytes. These receptors all come from a boy younger than two with a congenital heart defect. CDR3s include the opening cysteine and the closing phenylalanine or tryptophan. D genes are given only for firm matches. Rows give clone size only sometimes, using once, few, many, or a class for an expanded clone.

J,D,size,V,CDR3,DNA
TRBJ2-6,.,.,TRBV19,CASTTGANVLTF,TGTGCCAGTACTACTGGGGCCAACGTCCTGACTTTC
TRBJ2-4,TRBD2,.,TRBV28,CASSLTSGKAGAKNIQYF,TGTGCCAGCAGTTTGACTAGCGGGAAGGCGGGGGCCAAAAACATTCAGTACTTC
TRBJ2-3,TRBD1,.,TRBV5-1,CASSLADRGRIGTDTQYF,TGCGCCAGCAGCTTGGCGGACAGGGGGCGTATCGGCACAGATACGCAGTATTTT
TRBJ2-7,TRBD1,.,TRBV19,CASSFRDRGYEQYF,TGTGCCAGTAGTTTCCGGGACAGGGGGTACGAGCAGTACTTC
TRBJ1-5,TRBD1,.,TRBV30,CAWSPSPDRGGNQPQHF,TGTGCCTGGAGTCCCTCCCCTGACAGGGGAGGCAATCAGCCCCAGCATTTT
TRBJ2-5,TRBD1,.,TRBV28,CASSPQIRDRGFLETQYF,TGTGCCAGCAGCCCCCAGATTCGGGACAGGGGGTTTTTAGAGACCCAGTACTTC
TRBJ1-1,.,.,TRBV4-3,CASSQRGNQDTEAFF,TGCGCCAGCAGCCAAAGGGGCAATCAGGACACTGAAGCTTTCTTT
TRBJ2-7,TRBD1,.,TRBV7-9,CASSYESPGQGHHEQYF,TGTGCCAGCAGTTACGAATCCCCGGGACAGGGTCACCACGAGCAGTACTTC
TRBJ2-1,TRBD1,.,TRBV19,CASSPRLNRGVGNEQFF,TGTGCCAGTAGTCCCAGATTGAACAGGGGAGTAGGCAATGAGCAGTTCTTC
TRBJ1-2,.,few,TRBV19,CASRMGHPYGYTF,TGTGCCAGTAGGATGGGCCATCCCTATGGCTACACCTTC
TRBJ1-2,.,.,TRBV12-5,CASGLSPDSYYGYTF,TGTGCTAGTGGTTTGTCGCCTGACAGCTACTATGGCTACACCTTC
TRBJ2-5,.,once,TRBV28,CASSFPGETQYF,TGTGCCAGCAGTTTCCCCGGAGAGACCCAGTACTTC
TRBJ2-2,.,.,TRBV5-5,CASSLGLNRDSGGELFF,TGTGCCAGCAGCTTGGGGCTAAACAGGGATTCGGGCGGGGAGCTGTTTTTT
TRBJ2-6,.,.,TRBV7-2,CASSLTWGPGANVLTF,TGTGCCAGCAGCCTAACTTGGGGGCCTGGGGCCAACGTCCTGACTTTC
TRBJ1-4,TRBD1,once,TRBV7-2,CASSLASTGGARVNEKLFF,TGTGCCAGCAGCTTAGCCTCGACAGGGGGCGCGCGGGTTAATGAAAAACTGTTTTTT
TRBJ1-5,.,.,TRBV25-1,CASSDDRHNQPQHF,TGTGCCAGCAGTGACGACAGGCACAATCAGCCCCAGCATTTT
TRBJ2-7,.,few,TRBV4-3,CASSPSDRGGYEQYF,TGCGCCAGCAGCCCCTCGGACAGAGGTGGCTACGAGCAGTACTTC
TRBJ2-1,TRBD2,.,TRBV6-5,CASTYGGGQLNEQFF,TGTGCCAGCACTTACGGGGGGGGACAACTCAATGAGCAGTTCTTC
TRBJ2-3,TRBD2,.,TRBV13,CASSPTSVALRTDTQYF,TGTGCCAGCAGCCCAACTAGCGTAGCCCTCCGCACAGATACGCAGTATTTT
TRBJ2-3,TRBD2,.,TRBV28,CASSSVAGALPTDTQYF,TGTGCCAGCAGTTCGGTAGCGGGAGCCCTCCCCACAGATACGCAGTATTTT
TRBJ2-3,TRBD1,.,TRBV28,CASIDRVTDTQYF,TGTGCCAGCATAGACAGGGTTACAGATACGCAGTATTTT
TRBJ1-5,TRBD1,.,TRBV30,CAWSHRDSSNQPQHF,TGTGCCTGGAGTCACCGGGACAGCAGCAATCAGCCCCAGCATTTT
TRBJ2-7,TRBD1,.,TRBV5-1,CASSFTSGQGYEQYF,TGCGCCAGCAGCTTCACTTCGGGACAGGGTTACGAGCAGTACTTC
TRBJ2-1,TRBD1,once,TRBV30,CALVGQGFNEQFF,TGTGCTTTGGTTGGACAGGGATTCAATGAGCAGTTCTTC
TRBJ2-5,TRBD1,.,TRBV2,CASRDRGETQYF,TGTGCCAGCAGAGACAGGGGAGAGACCCAGTACTTC
TRBJ2-3,TRBD1,.,TRBV2,CASSGGGTDTQYF,TGTGCCAGCTCAGGGGGTGGCACAGATACGCAGTATTTT
TRBJ2-7,TRBD2,few,TRBV6-5,CASSPRGGYEQYF,TGTGCCAGCAGCCCCCGGGGGGGGTACGAGCAGTACTTC
TRBJ2-7,TRBD2,.,TRBV27,CASSLRGQREAAYEQYF,TGTGCCAGCAGTTTACGGGGGCAGCGGGAGGCGGCCTACGAGCAGTACTTC